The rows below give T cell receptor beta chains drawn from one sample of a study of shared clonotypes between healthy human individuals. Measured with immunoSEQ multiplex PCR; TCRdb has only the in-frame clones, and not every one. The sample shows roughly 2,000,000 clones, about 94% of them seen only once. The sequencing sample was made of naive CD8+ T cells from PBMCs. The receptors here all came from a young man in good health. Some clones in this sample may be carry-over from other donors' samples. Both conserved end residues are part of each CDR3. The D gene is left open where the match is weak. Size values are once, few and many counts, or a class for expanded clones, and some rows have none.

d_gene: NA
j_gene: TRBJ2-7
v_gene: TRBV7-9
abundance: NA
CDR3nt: TGTGCCAGCATAGGAGGGGGTTCCTACGAGCAGTACTTC
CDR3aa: CASIGGGSYEQYF

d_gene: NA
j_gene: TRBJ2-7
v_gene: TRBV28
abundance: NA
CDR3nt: TGTGCCAGCAGCGAAAGCTACGAGCAGTACTTC
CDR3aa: CASSESYEQYF

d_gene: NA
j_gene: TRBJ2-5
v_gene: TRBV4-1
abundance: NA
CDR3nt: TGCGCCAGCAGCCCAGGGGCCGCGGAGACCCAGTACTTC
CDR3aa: CASSPGAAETQYF

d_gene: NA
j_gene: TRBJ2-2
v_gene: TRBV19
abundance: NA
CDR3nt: TGTGCCAGTAGTATTGTGGTGAACACCGGGGAGCTGTTTTTT
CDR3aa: CASSIVVNTGELFF

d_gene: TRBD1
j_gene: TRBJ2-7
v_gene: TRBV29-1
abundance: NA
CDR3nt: TGCAGCGTTAGGGACAGGGGTGTCTACGAGCAGTACTTC
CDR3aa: CSVRDRGVYEQYF

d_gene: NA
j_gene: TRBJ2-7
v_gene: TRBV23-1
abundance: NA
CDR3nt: TGCGCCAGCAGTCCCCACCGACGGGGAAGACCAGGGGTCGAGCAGTACTTC
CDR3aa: CASSPHRRGRPGVEQYF

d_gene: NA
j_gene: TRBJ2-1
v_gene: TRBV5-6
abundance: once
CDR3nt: TGTGCCAGCAGCCCCGGCGTCGGTGAGCAGTTCTTC
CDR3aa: CASSPGVGEQFF

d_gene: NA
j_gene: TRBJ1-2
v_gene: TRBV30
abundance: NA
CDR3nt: TGTGCCTGGAGTGTATTAGGCTTTAACTATGGCTACACCTTC
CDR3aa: CAWSVLGFNYGYTF

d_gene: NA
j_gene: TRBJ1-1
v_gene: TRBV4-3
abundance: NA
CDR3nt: TGCGCCAGCAGCCCCTCATCTACAGCCCACACTGAAGCTTTCTTT
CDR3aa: CASSPSSTAHTEAFF

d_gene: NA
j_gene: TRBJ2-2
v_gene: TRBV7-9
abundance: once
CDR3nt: TGTGCCAGCAGCTCGCTCTCCGGGGAGCTGTTTTTT
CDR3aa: CASSSLSGELFF

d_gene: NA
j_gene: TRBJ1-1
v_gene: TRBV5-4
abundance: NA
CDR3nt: TGTGCCAGCAGCTTGCACGTGGTCACTGAAGCTTTCTTT
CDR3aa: CASSLHVVTEAFF

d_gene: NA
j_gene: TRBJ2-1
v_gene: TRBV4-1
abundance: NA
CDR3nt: TGCGCCAGCAGCCAGGCGGACGGCAATGAGCAGTTCTTC
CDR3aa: CASSQADGNEQFF

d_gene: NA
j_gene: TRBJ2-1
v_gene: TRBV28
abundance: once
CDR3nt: TGTGCCAGCAGTTTCGACAGGACGGCCTACAATGAGCAGTTCTTC
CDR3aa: CASSFDRTAYNEQFF

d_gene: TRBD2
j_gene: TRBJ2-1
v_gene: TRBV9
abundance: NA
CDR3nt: TGTGCCAGCAGCGTAGGGATCGGGAGGTACAATGAGCAGTTCTTC
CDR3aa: CASSVGIGRYNEQFF

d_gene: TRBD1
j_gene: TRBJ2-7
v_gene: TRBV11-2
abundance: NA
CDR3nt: TGTGCCAGCAGCTTAGGTATAGGGGGCAGACGCTCCTACGAGCAGTACTTC
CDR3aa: CASSLGIGGRRSYEQYF

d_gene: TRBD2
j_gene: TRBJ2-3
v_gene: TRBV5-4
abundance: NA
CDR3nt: TGTGCCAGCAGCTTCAAGCGGGAGGTCCATGATACGCAGTATTTT
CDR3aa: CASSFKREVHDTQYF

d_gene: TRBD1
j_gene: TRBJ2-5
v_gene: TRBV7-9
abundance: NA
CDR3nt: TGTGCCAGCAGCCCAGGGACAGTTCATGAGACCCAGTACTTC
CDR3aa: CASSPGTVHETQYF

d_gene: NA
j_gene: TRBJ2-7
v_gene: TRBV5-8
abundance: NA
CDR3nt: TGTGCCAGCAGCTTGGCCTCGATGGCCTACGAGCAGTACTTC
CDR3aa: CASSLASMAYEQYF

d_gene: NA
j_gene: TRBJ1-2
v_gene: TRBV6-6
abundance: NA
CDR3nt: TGTGCCACCCAAAAGAACAGGGTCGATGGCTACACCTTC
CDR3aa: CATQKNRVDGYTF

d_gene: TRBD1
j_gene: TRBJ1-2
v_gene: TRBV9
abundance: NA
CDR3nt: TGTGCCAGCAGCGTATCCGGGACAGGAGATTATGGCTACACCTTC
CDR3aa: CASSVSGTGDYGYTF

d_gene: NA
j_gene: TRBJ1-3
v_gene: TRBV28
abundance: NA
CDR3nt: TGTGCCAGCAGGGCTGACAGGACCTCTGGAAACACCATATATTTT
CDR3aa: CASRADRTSGNTIYF

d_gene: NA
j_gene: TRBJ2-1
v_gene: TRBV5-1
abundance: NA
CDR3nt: TGCGCCAGCAGCACCGGGTTGGCGCTGGGGGATGAGCAGTTCTTC
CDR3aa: CASSTGLALGDEQFF

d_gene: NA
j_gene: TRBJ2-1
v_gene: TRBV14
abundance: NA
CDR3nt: TGTGCCAGCAGCCAAGCGTCTAGTACCGTCAATGAGCAGTTCTTC
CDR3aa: CASSQASSTVNEQFF

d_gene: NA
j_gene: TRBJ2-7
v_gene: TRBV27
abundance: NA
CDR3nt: TGTGCCAGCAGTTTCCGCGGACAGAGGGAGTATTACGAGCAGTACTTC
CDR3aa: CASSFRGQREYYEQYF

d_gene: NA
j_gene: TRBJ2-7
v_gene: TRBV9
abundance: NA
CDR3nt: TGTGCCAGCAGCGTAGAGGACCTCTCCTACGAGCAGTACTTC
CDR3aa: CASSVEDLSYEQYF

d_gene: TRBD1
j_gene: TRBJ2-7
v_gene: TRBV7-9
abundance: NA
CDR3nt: TGTGCCAGCAGCCCCGGACAGGCCGGGGAGCAGTACTTC
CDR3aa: CASSPGQAGEQYF

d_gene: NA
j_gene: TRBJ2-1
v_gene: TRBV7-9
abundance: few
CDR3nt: TGTGCCAGCAGCTTAGGGCTATGGTGGGATGAGCAGTTCTTC
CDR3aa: CASSLGLWWDEQFF

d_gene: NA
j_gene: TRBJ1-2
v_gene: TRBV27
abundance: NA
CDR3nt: TGTGCCAGCAGCGCCTACCCGACTTTTAACTATGGCTACACCTTC
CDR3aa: CASSAYPTFNYGYTF

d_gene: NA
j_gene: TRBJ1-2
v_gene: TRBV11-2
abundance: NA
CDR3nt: TGTGCCAGCAGCTTAGGAGGGGTCCATGGCTACACCTTC
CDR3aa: CASSLGGVHGYTF

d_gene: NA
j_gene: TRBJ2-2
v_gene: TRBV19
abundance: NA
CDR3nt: TGTGCCAGTAGTCGGTGGGACGGGGAGCTGTTTTTT
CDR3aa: CASSRWDGELFF

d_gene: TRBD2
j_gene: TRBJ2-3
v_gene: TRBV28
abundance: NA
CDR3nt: TGTGCCAGCAGTTTCCGATCCCTTAGCGGGTCAACAGATACGCAGTATTTT
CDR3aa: CASSFRSLSGSTDTQYF

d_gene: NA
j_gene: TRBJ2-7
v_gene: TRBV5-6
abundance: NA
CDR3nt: TGTGCCAGCAGCTTGCGGTGGAACGAGCAGTACTTC
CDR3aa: CASSLRWNEQYF

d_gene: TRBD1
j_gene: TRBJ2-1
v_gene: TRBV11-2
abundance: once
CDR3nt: TGTGCCAGCACCGGACCGGGACAGGTTCTCTATGAGCAGTTCTTC
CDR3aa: CASTGPGQVLYEQFF

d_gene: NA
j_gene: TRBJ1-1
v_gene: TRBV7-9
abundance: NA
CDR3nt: TGTGCCAGCAGCTCGGGATACACTGAAGCTTTCTTT
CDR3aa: CASSSGYTEAFF

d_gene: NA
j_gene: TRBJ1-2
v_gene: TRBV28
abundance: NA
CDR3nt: TGTGCCAGCAGTTTCGCGGGGGGTGGACAGAACTATGGCTACACCTTC
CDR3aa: CASSFAGGGQNYGYTF

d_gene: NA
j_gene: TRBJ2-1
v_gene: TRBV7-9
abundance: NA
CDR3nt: TGTGCCAGCAGCCGACCGACTTACTCCTACAATGAGCAGTTCTTC
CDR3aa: CASSRPTYSYNEQFF

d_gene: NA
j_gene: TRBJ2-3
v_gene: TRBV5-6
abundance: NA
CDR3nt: TGTGCCAGCAGCTTGGTAGGAAACCCAGATACGCAGTATTTT
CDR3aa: CASSLVGNPDTQYF

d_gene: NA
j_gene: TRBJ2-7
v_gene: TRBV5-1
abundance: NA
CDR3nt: TGCGCCAGCAGCTTGCAAGTCTCAGGGGCACCGGCGGGCGAGCAGTACTTC
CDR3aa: CASSLQVSGAPAGEQYF

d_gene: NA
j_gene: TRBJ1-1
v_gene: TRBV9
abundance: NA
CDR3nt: TGTGCCAGCAGCCTTCAGGACCTGAACACTGAAGCTTTCTTT
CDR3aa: CASSLQDLNTEAFF

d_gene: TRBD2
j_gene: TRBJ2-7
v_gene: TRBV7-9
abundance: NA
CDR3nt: TGTGCCAGCTTGACTAGCGGGACTAACGAGCAGTACTTC
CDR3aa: CASLTSGTNEQYF